What follows describes a single T cell receptor (beta chain). CDR3 length: 12 amino acids. V was shortened by 5 bases and J by 4 bases, with 8 bases between the two germline ends. The germline gives CDR1 MNHEY, CDR2 SVGAGI. As processed by the authors: Counts of nucleated cells, estimated from reference gene primer amplification, were obtained. The repertoire was sequenced with immunoSEQ multiplex PCR; TCRdb's copy has only in-frame clones and lacks some. V, J and clone size derive from that table, while D and trimming were established from the DNA sequence. The sample comprises roughly 59,000 clones, roughly 80% of which are singletons, and over 9.5% rests with the top ten. The data are from a study of blood T cell repertoires in COVID-19. Study details: Both acute and convalescent COVID-19 samples were obtained from the United States, Italy and Spain. Nucleic acid was either cDNA or gDNA, and it came from T cells, B-cell-depleted T cells, or PBMCs.

Sequenced material: peripheral blood. The chain recombines TRBV6-5 with TRBJ1-1; D may be TRBD1 (6 bases). The sequence derives from a man aged 80 or over with acute or convalescent COVID-19. This chain's CDR3 is CASSNRVTEAFF. The DNA of the CDR3 is TGTGCCAGCAGTAACAGGGTCACTGAAGCTTTCTTT.